These 3 T cell receptor beta chains were sequenced from one sample in a study of T cells in Graves' hyperthyroidism and ophthalmopathy. It was RNA transcripts that yielded the amplified TCR beta CDR3 regions. HTBI primers drove first-round RT-PCR of the TCR CDR3. In TCRdb, the multiplex PCR reads were re-called with MiXCR into one record per CDR3 protein. Among roughly 580,000 distinct CDR3 sequences listed, around 42% were seen once. The sample was peripheral blood or thyroid tissue (not recorded which). All receptors come from a woman aged 18-29 years with Graves' hyperthyroidism.

The rearrangement links TRBV24-1 to TRBJ1-1; D gene unclear. Germline values: CDR1 KGHDR, CDR2 SFDVKD. The CDR3 has 13 amino acids. V gave up 4 bases and J gave up 11 bases, with 16 bases separating them. The CDR3 bases are TGTGCCACCAGTGACTCGACCCACCGAGAGGCTTTCTTT. Translation gives CATSDSTHREAFF.

This clonotype was counted ten times or more. This chain joins TRBV15 and TRBJ2-5; D call uncertain. CDR3 size: 13 residues. Germline CDR1 reads LNHNV; CDR2 reads YYDKDF (reference sequence). The germline V and J ends were trimmed by 8 bases and 2 bases, with 12 bases remaining between them. Here the CDR3 DNA reads TGTGCCACCGAGAGTTTTGGGCAAGAGACCCAGTACTTC. This codes for CATESFGQETQYF.

This chain connects TRBV7-7 to TRBJ2-7, with D hard to call. The CDR3 totals 14 residues. Germline V CDR1 and CDR2: SSHAT, FNYEAQ (reference sequence). V was trimmed by 6 bases and J by 0 bases, leaving 12 bases between them. As DNA, the CDR3 is TGTGCCAGCAGTTTCCGGGCTGCCTCCTACGAGCAGTACTTC. Residues: CASSFRAASYEQYF.